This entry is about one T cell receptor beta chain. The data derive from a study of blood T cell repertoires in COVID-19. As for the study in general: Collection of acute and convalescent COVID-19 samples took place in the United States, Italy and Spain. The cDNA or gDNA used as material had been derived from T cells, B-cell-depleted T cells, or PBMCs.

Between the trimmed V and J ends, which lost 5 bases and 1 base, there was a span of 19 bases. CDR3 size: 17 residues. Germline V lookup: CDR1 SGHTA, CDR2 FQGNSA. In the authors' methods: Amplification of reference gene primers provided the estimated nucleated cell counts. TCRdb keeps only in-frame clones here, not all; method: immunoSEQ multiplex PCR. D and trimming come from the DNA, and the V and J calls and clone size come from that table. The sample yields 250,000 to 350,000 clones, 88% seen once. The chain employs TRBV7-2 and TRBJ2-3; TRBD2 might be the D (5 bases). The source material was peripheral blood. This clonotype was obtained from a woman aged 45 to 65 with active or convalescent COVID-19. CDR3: CASSRGRGAFGTDTQYF. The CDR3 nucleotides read TGTGCCAGCAGCCGGGGTCGGGGAGCGTTCGGCACAGATACGCAGTATTTT.